These T cell receptor beta chains were read from a single sample in a study of CD8+CD57+ T cells in acquired aplastic anemia. One entry per CDR3 protein results from TCRdb running MiXCR on the reads. The repertoire holds approximately 300,000 distinct CDR3 sequences, with under 60% as singletons. The sample taken for sequencing was sorted CD4+, CD8+, or CD8+CD57+ T cells (not recorded which) from PBMCs. Receptors were obtained from a human donor with aplastic anemia. CDR3s include the opening cysteine and the closing phenylalanine or tryptophan. A D gene is named only where the DNA matches it firmly. A clone size is listed for some rows: how often the clone was seen (once, few, many), or a class if it is expanded.

V gene	D gene	J gene	clone size	CDR3 DNA	CDR3 protein
TRBV20-1	.	TRBJ2-3	.	TGCAGTGCTAGTTGGGTGGGGGGTGGAGATACGCAGTATTTT	CSASWVGGGDTQYF
TRBV7-9	TRBD2	TRBJ2-3	.	TGTGCCAGCAGCATAAATACCGGGACTAGCGGGAGGGCAGATACGCGGTATTTT	CASSINTGTSGRADTRYF
TRBV19	.	TRBJ2-5	.	TGTGCCAGTAGGGTAGGGGCCGCTGGGGAGACCCAGTACTTC	CASRVGAAGETQYF
TRBV9	TRBD1	TRBJ1-3	few	TGTGCCAGCAGCGTGACAGGGACTGGAAACACCATATATTTT	CASSVTGTGNTIYF
TRBV19	.	TRBJ1-4	many	TGTGCCAGTAGTATAACAGGGTCCCCCCTTGAAAAACTGTTTTTT	CASSITGSPLEKLFF
TRBV7-6	.	TRBJ2-1	many	TGTGCCAGCAGCTTTGCGCAGGGGAGCAATGAGCAGTTCTTC	CASSFAQGSNEQFF
TRBV6-1	.	TRBJ1-6	many	TGTGCCAGCAGTGAAGCCCGGGTTTCTTCACCCCTCCACTTT	CASSEARVSSPLHF
TRBV24-1	.	TRBJ2-1	many	TGTGCCACCGGACCTGGTGGGACCGGTAATGAGCAGTTCTTC	CATGPGGTGNEQFF
TRBV7-3	TRBD1	TRBJ2-1	.	TGTGCCAGCAGCTTTGGACAGGGGGCTCATGAGCAGTTCTTC	CASSFGQGAHEQFF
TRBV5-4	TRBD2	TRBJ2-1	once	TGTGCCAGCAGCCCAGGGACTAGCGGGGGGGCCAATGAGCAGTTCTTC	CASSPGTSGGANEQFF
TRBV9	TRBD2	TRBJ2-2	many	TGTGCCAGCAGCGTAGATAGCGGGGGGGCGGCTACAAGAACCGGGGAGCTGTTTTTT	CASSVDSGGAATRTGELFF
TRBV2	.	TRBJ2-7	.	TGTGCCAGCAGTGCAAGCAGAGACGAGCAGTACTTC	CASSASRDEQYF
TRBV7-2	TRBD1	TRBJ1-6	.	TGTGCCAGCAGCTTAGATGTCGGTGGACAGGGACTTAATTCACCCCTCCACTTT	CASSLDVGGQGLNSPLHF
TRBV19	TRBD2	TRBJ2-1	.	TGTGCCAGTAGTTCGCCACTAGCGAATGAGCAGTTCTTC	CASSSPLANEQFF
TRBV5-8	.	TRBJ2-3	.	TGTGCCATCAGTGCGAATCCTATCACAGATACGCAGTATTTT	CAISANPITDTQYF
TRBV7-9	TRBD1	TRBJ2-3	many	TGTGCCAGCAGCACGGGACAGGGTCTTACAGATACGCAGTATTTT	CASSTGQGLTDTQYF
TRBV20-1	TRBD2	TRBJ2-7	.	TGCAGTGCGAGTCGTCTAGCGGGAGGCTACAATGAGCAGTACTTC	CSASRLAGGYNEQYF
TRBV20-1	TRBD1	TRBJ2-7	.	TGCAGTGCGAGGACAGGGGCGACCTACGAGCAGTACTTC	CSARTGATYEQYF
TRBV7-8	.	TRBJ1-2	medium-sized	TGTGCCAGCAGCTTAGGGGGCAGGGGCTACACCTTC	CASSLGGRGYTF
TRBV11-3	.	TRBJ2-1	once	TGTGCCAGCAGCTTAGCGGGCAGGGCCCATGAGCAGTTCTTC	CASSLAGRAHEQFF
TRBV15	.	TRBJ1-2	.	TGTGCCACCAGTACCCGGGGGACCCGCGGCTACACCTTC	CATSTRGTRGYTF
TRBV9	TRBD2	TRBJ2-1	.	TGTGCCAGCAGTCCTGTGAGCGGGGGGGCTTTTGAGCAGTTCTTC	CASSPVSGGAFEQFF
TRBV9	.	TRBJ1-5	many	TGTGCCAGCAGCGTGGGTGGTGGCAATCAGCCCCAGCATTTT	CASSVGGGNQPQHF
TRBV14	.	TRBJ1-5	.	TGTGCCAGCAGCCAAGCCGTGGGTCAGCCCCAGCATTTT	CASSQAVGQPQHF
TRBV6-1	.	TRBJ2-7	.	TGTGCCGTAATCAGGGGAGAAGGGCCGTACTTC	CAVIRGEGPYF
TRBV7-2	TRBD1	TRBJ2-5	.	TGTGCCAGCAGCTCGACAGGGCAGTACCAAGAGACCCAGTACTTC	CASSSTGQYQETQYF
TRBV25-1	TRBD2	TRBJ2-1	.	TGTGCCAGCCGGACTAGCGGGGGGAACAATGAGCAGTTCTTC	CASRTSGGNNEQFF
TRBV6-1	.	TRBJ2-7	.	TGTGCCAGCAGTGAAGAATTCCAAGGTTGGGAACACTACGAGCAGTACTTC	CASSEEFQGWEHYEQYF
TRBV18	.	TRBJ2-7	.	TGTGCCAGCTCACAAGGGTTAAACCAGGGGTCGTCCCAGCAGTACTTC	CASSQGLNQGSSQQYF
TRBV24-1	.	TRBJ2-5	.	TGTGCCACCAGTGACCTCCCCCTCCCACCGGTTAAGACCCAGTACTTC	CATSDLPLPPVKTQYF
TRBV20-1	TRBD2	TRBJ2-3	.	TGCAGTGTTACTGAGCGGGGGGGCACAGATACGCAGTATTTT	CSVTERGGTDTQYF
TRBV6-5	.	TRBJ1-3	many	TGTGCCAGCAGCCGCCGCGTTAACCTAGGAAACACCATATATTTT	CASSRRVNLGNTIYF
TRBV19	.	TRBJ1-3	.	TGTGCCAGTAGGGCTATCGGAAACACCATATATTTT	CASRAIGNTIYF
TRBV20-1	TRBD1	TRBJ1-2	many	TGCAGTGCTATCAGATCGGGACAGGGGGCGCCCGACTATGGCTACACCTTC	CSAIRSGQGAPDYGYTF
TRBV6-2/TRBV6-3	.	TRBJ1-4	.	TGTGCCACCTCGGGGCGGAATGAAAAACTGTTTTTT	CATSGRNEKLFF
TRBV5-1	TRBD1	TRBJ2-2	.	TGCGCCAGCAGCTTGGGGACCAACAGGGGCGGGGAGCTGTTTTTT	CASSLGTNRGGELFF
TRBV7-9	TRBD2	TRBJ2-3	once	TGTGCCAGCAGTGGCGGGGGGCCAGATACGCAGTATTTT	CASSGGGPDTQYF
TRBV6-5	TRBD1	TRBJ2-7	.	TGTGCCAGCAGTTACGGGACAGGGGCCTACGAGCAGTACTTC	CASSYGTGAYEQYF
TRBV10-3	.	TRBJ2-2	.	TGTGCCACTCGAGAAGTCGGGGAGCTGTTTTTT	CATREVGELFF
TRBV5-5	.	TRBJ1-1	many	TGTGCCAGCAGCTTGTTTGAGTTGGGCACTGAAGCTTTCTTT	CASSLFELGTEAFF
TRBV5-1	.	TRBJ2-6	few	TGCGCCAGCAGCTCCTGGACGGGGTTAGGTGGGGCCAACGTCCTGACTTTC	CASSSWTGLGGANVLTF
TRBV6-5	.	TRBJ1-3	many	TGTGCCAGCAGGGAGAACTCTGGAAACACCATATATTTT	CASRENSGNTIYF